The clone carrying this T cell receptor beta chain has at least ten counts. Its specificity is unknown. The CDR3 loop spans 13 amino acids. CDR1 and CDR2 (germline): SQVTM, ANQGSEA. Trimming at V came to 5 bases and at J to 6 bases, leaving 5 bases not matched to a gene. The time point here: newly diagnosed GD, antithyroid drugs for less than 3 months. Isolated PBMC RNA provided the starting material for the TCR library. The patients were enrolled through endocrinology in Xi'an, China. This sample was included in a study of regulatory T cells in long-lasting Graves disease. Combining iRepertoire HTBI primers with Arm-PCR of CDR3 regions, the authors built TCR beta libraries. As originally analysed: Overall, samples carried around 60 TRBV and 15 or so TRBJ segments. TCRdb passed the multiplex PCR reads through MiXCR, listing each CDR3 protein once. In this record, the V and J calls reflect TCRdb's handling and not the investigators' own analysis. The sample carries about 240,000 distinct CDR3 sequences, 20% to 25% recorded once.

Study-level findings and limits: Among samples with persistent disease, TRBV28, TRBJ1-2 and TRBJ2-5 were favored.

This rearrangement joins TRBV29-1 to TRBJ2-7; 12 bases match TRBD1. The TCR comes from a female donor with Graves disease. The input for sequencing was peripheral blood mononuclear cells (PBMCs), taken at new diagnosis, from a patient treated with antithyroid drugs. CDR3 sequence: CSVRDRGLREQYF. As DNA, the CDR3 is TGCAGCGTTCGGGACAGGGGGCTTCGCGAGCAGTACTTC.